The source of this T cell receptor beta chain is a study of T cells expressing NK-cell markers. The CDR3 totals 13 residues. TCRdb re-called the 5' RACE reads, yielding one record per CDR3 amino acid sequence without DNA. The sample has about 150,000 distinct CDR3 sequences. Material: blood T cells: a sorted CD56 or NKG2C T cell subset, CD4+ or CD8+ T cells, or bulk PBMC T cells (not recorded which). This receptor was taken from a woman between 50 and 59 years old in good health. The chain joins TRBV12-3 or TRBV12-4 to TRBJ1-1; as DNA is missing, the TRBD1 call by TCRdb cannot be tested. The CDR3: CASSPPTDTEAFF.